In its sample, the clone carrying this TCR beta chain was seen a few times. Its antigen is still unknown. Of the isolated RNA, all was reverse transcribed, and so the sequenced material was expressed TCRB transcripts. Clones were read by immunoSEQ multiplex PCR, and TCRdb kept only the in-frame ones, dropping some. Of almost 350,000 clones in the sample, around 9.3% are singletons; the top ten hold less than 1.2%. This entry is derived from a study of beta chain features in type 1 diabetes. CDR3 size: 11 residues. Germline V lookup: CDR1 MNHEY, CDR2 SVGAGI. Trimming took 2 bases from V and 7 from J, leaving 2 bases between them. Study-level results: When Type 1 diabetes patients were examined, their TCRB CDR3s proved moderately but significantly shorter in all four CD4+ subsets. PCR might favor shorter templates, but any such skew would affect patients and controls equally.

The chain couples TRBV6-5 to TRBJ2-2; D not resolved. The source is a young man with type 1 diabetes. The sequenced sample was central memory CD4+ T cells from blood. CDR3 protein: CASSYIGELFF. The CDR3 bases are TGTGCCAGCAGTTACATCGGGGAGCTGTTTTTT.